This is a list of T cell receptor beta chains from one sample in a study of blood T cell repertoires in COVID-19. Repertoires were generated with immunoSEQ multiplex PCR, while TCRdb's copy carries only in-frame clones and drops some. This sample has about 260,000 clones, with 80% to 90% found just once. The sequenced material came from peripheral blood. The receptors come from a woman between 45 and 60 years old with acute or convalescent COVID-19. The CDR3 runs from the conserved cysteine through the conserved F or W. D genes are given only for firm matches. Clone size is stated in some rows and not others, as once, few, many or a class when expanded.

NA TRBJ2-7 TRBV11-3 TRBD1 CASSLTGGSYEQYF TGTGCCAGCAGCTTGACAGGGGGATCCTACGAGCAGTACTTC
NA TRBJ2-7 TRBV3-1/TRBV3-2 TRBD2 CASRGGLAGVPEQYF TGTGCCAGCAGGGGTGGACTAGCGGGAGTACCCGAGCAGTACTTC
NA TRBJ1-1 TRBV18 TRBD1 CASQVTGGVTEAFF TGTGCCAGCCAAGTGACAGGGGGAGTCACTGAAGCTTTCTTT
NA TRBJ2-2 TRBV11-2 TRBD2 CASSPTSWGLAGETGELFF TGTGCCAGCAGCCCCACTAGTTGGGGACTAGCGGGAGAGACCGGGGAGCTGTTTTTT
NA TRBJ2-1 TRBV21-1 NA CASSRDRARYNEQFF TGTGCCAGCAGCAGGGACAGGGCCCGATACAATGAGCAGTTCTTC
NA TRBJ1-2 TRBV4-2 TRBD1 CASSITSLRQGDYGYTF TGTGCCAGCAGCATAACATCCCTCAGACAGGGGGACTATGGCTACACCTTC
NA TRBJ1-1 TRBV19 TRBD1 CASKGDRGNTEAFF TGTGCCAGTAAAGGTGACAGGGGGAACACTGAAGCTTTCTTT
NA TRBJ1-2 TRBV10-2 NA CASSSGTQGRAYRGYTF TGCGCCAGCAGCTCGGGTACCCAGGGTAGAGCCTATCGCGGCTACACCTTC
NA TRBJ2-3 TRBV9 TRBD2 CASSANLAGGTDTQYF TGTGCCAGCAGCGCCAACCTAGCGGGAGGCACAGATACGCAGTATTTT
NA TRBJ2-7 TRBV6-5 TRBD1 CATRTGFNEQYF TGTGCCACCCGGACAGGGTTCAACGAGCAGTACTTC
NA TRBJ2-7 TRBV4-1 NA CASSPRDSSYEQYF TGCGCCAGCAGCCCCCGGGACTCCTCCTACGAGCAGTACTTC
NA TRBJ2-4 TRBV27 TRBD2 CASSSKREGGNIQYF TGTGCCAGCAGTTCAAAGCGGGAGGGAGGAAACATTCAGTACTTC
NA TRBJ1-5 TRBV28 TRBD1 CASSVYRGGHSNQPQHF TGTGCCAGCAGTGTCTACAGGGGCGGACATAGCAATCAGCCCCAGCATTTT
NA TRBJ2-7 TRBV5-4 TRBD2 CASSTGLAGGYEQYF TGTGCCAGCAGCACGGGACTAGCGGGAGGGTACGAGCAGTACTTC
NA TRBJ1-1 TRBV18 NA CASSLTGNTEAFF TGTGCCAGCTCATTAACAGGGAACACTGAAGCTTTCTTT
NA TRBJ2-3 TRBV10-3 NA CAISEVQGKATDTQYF TGTGCCATCAGTGAGGTACAGGGTAAGGCCACAGATACGCAGTATTTT
NA TRBJ2-4 TRBV7-2 NA CASSYPSVVAKNIQYF TGTGCCAGCAGCTACCCAAGCGTAGTAGCCAAAAACATTCAGTACTTC
NA TRBJ1-2 TRBV28 NA CASSLSGSGYGYTF TGTGCCAGCAGTTTATCTGGCTCAGGATATGGCTACACCTTC
few TRBJ2-3 TRBV5-1 TRBD1 CASRQGASTDTQYF TGCGCCAGCAGACAGGGGGCTAGCACAGATACGCAGTATTTT
NA TRBJ1-2 TRBV3-1/TRBV3-2 NA CASSQDQVGYYGYTF TGTGCCAGCAGCCAAGATCAGGTCGGATATTATGGCTACACCTTC
NA TRBJ2-1 TRBV7-8 NA CASSFILGNEQFF TGTGCCAGCAGCTTTATTCTCGGTAATGAGCAGTTCTTC
NA TRBJ2-2 TRBV29-1 NA CSVFGTGANTGELFF TGCAGCGTTTTTGGGACGGGGGCGAACACCGGGGAGCTGTTTTTT
NA TRBJ2-1 TRBV27 TRBD2 CASSVLAGVAYNEQFF TGTGCCAGCAGTGTATTAGCGGGAGTCGCCTACAATGAGCAGTTCTTC
NA TRBJ2-7 TRBV5-4 TRBD2 CASRAGTSGRGEQYF TGTGCCAGCAGAGCCGGGACTAGCGGGAGGGGCGAGCAGTACTTC
NA TRBJ1-6 TRBV7-9 NA CASSLEIRGGSPLHF TGTGCCAGCAGCTTAGAAATAAGGGGGGGTTCACCCCTCCACTTT
NA TRBJ2-3 TRBV9 TRBD2 CASSVAPAGGMDTQYF TGTGCCAGCAGCGTAGCCCCCGCGGGAGGGATGGATACGCAGTATTTT
NA TRBJ2-5 TRBV7-2 TRBD2 CASSLTSGLGETQYF TGTGCCAGCAGCTTGACTAGCGGTCTGGGGGAGACCCAGTACTTC
NA TRBJ2-7 TRBV9 NA CASSVGTATSNEQYF TGTGCCAGCAGCGTAGGGACAGCGACATCCAACGAGCAGTACTTC
NA TRBJ2-1 TRBV5-8 TRBD2 CASGRGLAGENEQFF TGTGCCAGCGGACGGGGACTAGCGGGAGAAAATGAGCAGTTCTTC
NA TRBJ2-7 TRBV5-1 TRBD1 CASSLSQGAVSWYF TGCGCCAGCAGCTTGAGTCAGGGGGCCGTGTCGTGGTACTTC
NA TRBJ2-7 TRBV11-2 NA CASSLGSSYEQYF TGTGCCAGCAGCTTGGGCAGCTCCTACGAGCAGTACTTC
once TRBJ1-6 TRBV5-1 NA CASSLGPQASLGSPLHF TGCGCCAGCAGCTTAGGCCCACAGGCCTCCTTGGGCTCACCCCTCCACTTT
few TRBJ1-2 TRBV5-5 NA CASSLSPGAGDGYTF TGTGCCAGCAGCTTGTCCCCAGGGGCCGGGGATGGCTACACCTTC
NA TRBJ1-2 TRBV7-2 NA CASSFSSNYGYTF TGTGCCAGCAGCTTTTCCTCCAACTATGGCTACACCTTC
NA TRBJ2-3 TRBV6-1 TRBD1 CASSEAGGYTDTQYF TGTGCCAGCAGTGAAGCAGGGGGCTACACAGATACGCAGTATTTT
NA TRBJ1-5 TRBV4-1 TRBD1 CASSRGVDRGYQPQHF TGCGCCAGCAGCCGAGGGGTCGACAGGGGATACCAGCCCCAGCATTTT
NA TRBJ2-2 TRBV14 NA CASSQASVTGELFF TGTGCCAGCAGCCAAGCATCAGTCACCGGGGAGCTGTTTTTT
few TRBJ2-2 TRBV4-1 NA CASSTSRRGGDAGELFF TGCGCCAGCAGCACCAGCCGGCGCGGAGGCGACGCCGGGGAGCTGTTTTTT
NA TRBJ2-2 TRBV18 TRBD1 CASSPGQKNTGELFF TGTGCCAGCTCTCCGGGACAGAAGAACACCGGGGAGCTGTTTTTT
NA TRBJ1-1 TRBV5-1 TRBD1 CASSELQGSTEAFF TGCGCCAGCAGCGAACTACAGGGGAGTACTGAAGCTTTCTTT
once TRBJ2-3 TRBV29-1 NA CSVRTRDVTDTQYF TGCAGCGTTCGGACTCGTGATGTCACAGATACGCAGTATTTT